The clone carrying this T cell receptor (beta chain) has a handful of counts. Its antigen is not identified. Original processing notes: Across clinicopathological groups, CDR3 differences served as the basis for building a distant-metastasis classifier for papillary thyroid cancer. TCRdb re-called the PCR reads with MiXCR. The V and J calls shown here were made by TCRdb, not taken from the authors' results. The top ten clones hold around 6.1% of a sample with 25,000 or so clones, 16% of them seen once. This entry belongs to a study of metastatic and nonmetastatic thyroid tumors. Overall study context: Across peripheral blood and tumor or nodule tissue samples taken from malignant and benign thyroid patients, the repertoires were compared with one another.

Overall study results and limits: The study reportedly found significantly higher TCR beta diversity in malignant thyroid tumors than benign nodules, in blood and tumor.

None of the patients had undergone any treatment ahead of thyroid surgery. The V and J ends lost 4 bases and 1 base respectively, with 20 bases between them. The CDR3 extends over 17 amino acids. The germline CDR1 and CDR2 sequences are MNHNS and SASEGT. The V gene is TRBV6-1, the J gene TRBJ2-7; D is undetermined. The specimen sequenced was blood. This TCR was recovered from a male donor with papillary thyroid cancer or a benign thyroid nodule (not recorded which). Some clones in this sample may be carry-over from other donors' samples. In DNA, the CDR3 is TGTGCCAGCAGTGCAGTGCCCCCTAGTTGGGAATCCTACGAGCAGTACTTC. Its translation: CASSAVPPSWESYEQYF.